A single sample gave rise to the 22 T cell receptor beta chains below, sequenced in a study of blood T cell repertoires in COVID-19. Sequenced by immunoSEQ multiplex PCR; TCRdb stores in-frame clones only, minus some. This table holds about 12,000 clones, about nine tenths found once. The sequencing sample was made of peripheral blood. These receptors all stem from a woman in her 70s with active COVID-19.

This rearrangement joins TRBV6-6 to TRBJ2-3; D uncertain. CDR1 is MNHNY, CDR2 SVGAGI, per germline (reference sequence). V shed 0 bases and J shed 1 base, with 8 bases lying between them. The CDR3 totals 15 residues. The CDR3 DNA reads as TGTGCCAGCAGTTACTCGAAGGCGGGCACAGATACGCAGTATTTT. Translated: CASSYSKAGTDTQYF.

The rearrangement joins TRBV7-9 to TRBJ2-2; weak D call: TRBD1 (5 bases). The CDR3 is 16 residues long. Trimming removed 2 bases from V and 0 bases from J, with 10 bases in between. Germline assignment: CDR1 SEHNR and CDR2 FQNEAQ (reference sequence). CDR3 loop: CASSLLGASNTGELFF. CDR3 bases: TGTGCCAGCAGCTTATTAGGGGCCTCGAACACCGGGGAGCTGTTTTTT.

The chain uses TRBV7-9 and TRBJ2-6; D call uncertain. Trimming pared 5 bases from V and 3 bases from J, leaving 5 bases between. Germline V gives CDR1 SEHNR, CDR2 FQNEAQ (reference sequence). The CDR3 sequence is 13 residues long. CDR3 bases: TGTGCCAGCAGCGTACATGGGGCCAACGTCCTGACTTTC. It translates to CASSVHGANVLTF.

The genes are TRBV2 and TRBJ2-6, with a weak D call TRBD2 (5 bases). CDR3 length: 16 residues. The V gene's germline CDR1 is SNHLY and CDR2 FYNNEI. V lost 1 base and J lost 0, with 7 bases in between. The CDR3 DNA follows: TGTGCCAGCAGTGAAGGAGGGCCCTCTGGGGCCAACGTCCTGACTTTC. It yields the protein CASSEGGPSGANVLTF.

Here the CDR3 DNA reads TGTGCCAGCAGCGTAGTAGGCAGGACCTACGAGCAGTACTTC. It specifies CASSVVGRTYEQYF. V is TRBV9 and J is TRBJ2-7; D remains ambiguous. Germline CDR1 is SGDLS and CDR2 is YYNGEE. The CDR3 has 14 residues. The V gene lost 0 bases and the J gene lost 2 bases, with 9 bases spanning the gap.

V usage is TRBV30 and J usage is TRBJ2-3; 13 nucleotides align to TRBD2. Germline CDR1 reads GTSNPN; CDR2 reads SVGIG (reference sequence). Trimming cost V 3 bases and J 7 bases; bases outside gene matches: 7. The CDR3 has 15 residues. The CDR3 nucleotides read TGTGCCTGGAGCCGGACTAGCGGGAGTCGAAATACGCAGTATTTT. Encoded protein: CAWSRTSGSRNTQYF.

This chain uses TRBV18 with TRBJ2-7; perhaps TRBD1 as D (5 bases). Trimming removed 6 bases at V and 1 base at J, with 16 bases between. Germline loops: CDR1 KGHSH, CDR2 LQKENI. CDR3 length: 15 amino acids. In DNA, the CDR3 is TGTGCCAGCTCGCCCGACAGAGTCCTTTCCTACGAGCAGTACTTC. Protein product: CASSPDRVLSYEQYF.

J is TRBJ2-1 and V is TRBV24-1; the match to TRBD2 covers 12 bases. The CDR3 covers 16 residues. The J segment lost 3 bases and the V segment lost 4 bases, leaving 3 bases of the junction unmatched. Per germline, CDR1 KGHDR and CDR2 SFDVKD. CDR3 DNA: TGTGCCACCAGTGACCCGACTAGCGGGAGCTACAATGAGCAGTTCTTC. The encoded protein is CATSDPTSGSYNEQFF.

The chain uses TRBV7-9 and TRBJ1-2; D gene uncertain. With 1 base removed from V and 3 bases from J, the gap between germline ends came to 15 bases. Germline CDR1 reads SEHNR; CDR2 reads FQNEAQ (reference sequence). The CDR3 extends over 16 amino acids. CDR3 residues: CASSLVTGRSDYGYTF. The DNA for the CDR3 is TGTGCCAGCAGCTTAGTAACCGGCAGGTCGGACTATGGCTACACCTTC.

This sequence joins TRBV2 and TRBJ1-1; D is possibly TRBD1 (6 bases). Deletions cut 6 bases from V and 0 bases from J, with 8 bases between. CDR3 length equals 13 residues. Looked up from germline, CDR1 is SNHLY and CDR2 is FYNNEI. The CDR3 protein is CASSGQMNTEAFF. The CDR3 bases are TGTGCCAGCAGCGGACAGATGAACACTGAAGCTTTCTTT.

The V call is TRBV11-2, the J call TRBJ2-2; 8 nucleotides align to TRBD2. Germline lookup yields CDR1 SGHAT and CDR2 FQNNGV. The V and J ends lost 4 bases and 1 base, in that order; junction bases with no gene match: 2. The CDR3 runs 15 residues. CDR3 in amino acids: CASSSTSGNTGELFF. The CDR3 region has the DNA TGTGCCAGCAGCTCAACTAGCGGGAACACCGGGGAGCTGTTTTTT.

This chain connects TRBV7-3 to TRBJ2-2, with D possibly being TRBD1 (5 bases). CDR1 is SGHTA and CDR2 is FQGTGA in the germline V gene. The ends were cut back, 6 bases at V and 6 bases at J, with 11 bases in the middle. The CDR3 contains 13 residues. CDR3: CASSLGASGELFF. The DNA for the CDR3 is TGTGCCAGCAGTTTAGGGGCGTCCGGGGAGCTGTTTTTT.

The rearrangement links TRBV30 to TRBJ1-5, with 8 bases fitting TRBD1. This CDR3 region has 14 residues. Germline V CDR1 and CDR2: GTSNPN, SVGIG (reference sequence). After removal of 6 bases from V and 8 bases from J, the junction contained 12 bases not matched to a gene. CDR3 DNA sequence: TGTGCCTGCACCCTGACAGGGGCTAAAGAGCCCCAGCATTTT. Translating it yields CACTLTGAKEPQHF.

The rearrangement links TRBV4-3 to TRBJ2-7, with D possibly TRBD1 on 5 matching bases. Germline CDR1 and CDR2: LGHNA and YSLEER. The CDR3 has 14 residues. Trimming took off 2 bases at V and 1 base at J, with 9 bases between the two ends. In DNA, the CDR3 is TGCGCCAGCAGCCAAATCCCAGGGTCCTACGAGCAGTACTTC. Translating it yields CASSQIPGSYEQYF.

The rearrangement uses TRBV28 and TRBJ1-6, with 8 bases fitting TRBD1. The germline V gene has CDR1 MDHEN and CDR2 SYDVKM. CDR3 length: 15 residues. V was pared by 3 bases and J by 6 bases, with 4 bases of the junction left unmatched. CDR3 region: CASSFRGRGNSPLHF. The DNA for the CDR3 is TGTGCCAGCAGTTTCAGGGGGCGTGGTAATTCACCCCTCCACTTT.

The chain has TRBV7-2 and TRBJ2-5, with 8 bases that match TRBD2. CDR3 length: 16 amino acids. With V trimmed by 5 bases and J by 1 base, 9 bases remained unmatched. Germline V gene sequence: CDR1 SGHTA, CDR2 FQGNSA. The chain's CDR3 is CASSPRAGARQETQYF. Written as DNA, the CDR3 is TGTGCCAGCAGCCCCCGAGCGGGAGCCCGCCAAGAGACCCAGTACTTC.

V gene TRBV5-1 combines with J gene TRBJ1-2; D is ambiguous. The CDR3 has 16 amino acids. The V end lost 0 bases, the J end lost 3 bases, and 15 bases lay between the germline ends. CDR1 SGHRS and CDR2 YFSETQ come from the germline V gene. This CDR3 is CASSLGTARLDYGYTF. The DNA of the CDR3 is TGCGCCAGCAGCTTGGGCACCGCTAGATTGGACTATGGCTACACCTTC.

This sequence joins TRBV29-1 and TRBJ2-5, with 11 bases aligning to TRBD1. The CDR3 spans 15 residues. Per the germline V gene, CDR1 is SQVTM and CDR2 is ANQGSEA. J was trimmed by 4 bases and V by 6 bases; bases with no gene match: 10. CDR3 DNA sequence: TGCAGCGTAGCGACGGACAGGGGGCGGGGAGAGACCCAGTACTTC. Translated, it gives CSVATDRGRGETQYF.

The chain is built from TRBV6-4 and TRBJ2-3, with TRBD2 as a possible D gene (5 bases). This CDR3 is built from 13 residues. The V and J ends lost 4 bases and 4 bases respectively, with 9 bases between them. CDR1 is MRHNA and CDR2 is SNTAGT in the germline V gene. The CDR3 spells CASSASAADTQYF. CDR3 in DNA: TGTGCCAGCAGTGCCTCAGCGGCAGATACGCAGTATTTT.

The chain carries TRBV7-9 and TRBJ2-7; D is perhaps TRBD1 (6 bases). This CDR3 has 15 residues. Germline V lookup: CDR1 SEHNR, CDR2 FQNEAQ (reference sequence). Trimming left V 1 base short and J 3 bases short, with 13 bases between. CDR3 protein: CASSLDRGRGYEQYF. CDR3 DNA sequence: TGTGCCAGCAGCTTAGACCGGGGCAGGGGCTACGAGCAGTACTTC.

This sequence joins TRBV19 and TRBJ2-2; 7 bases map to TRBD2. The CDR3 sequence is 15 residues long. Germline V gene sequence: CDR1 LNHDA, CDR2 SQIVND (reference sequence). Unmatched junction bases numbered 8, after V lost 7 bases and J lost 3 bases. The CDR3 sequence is CASKLAGVDTGELFF. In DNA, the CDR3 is TGTGCCAGTAAATTGGCGGGAGTTGACACCGGGGAGCTGTTTTTT.

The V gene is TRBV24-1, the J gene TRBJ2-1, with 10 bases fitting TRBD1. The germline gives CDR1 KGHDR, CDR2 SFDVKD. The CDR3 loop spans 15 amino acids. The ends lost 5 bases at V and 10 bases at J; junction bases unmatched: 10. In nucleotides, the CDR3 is TGTGCCACCAGTGCCGTGGGGACAGGGGTGGGGGAGCAGTTCTTC. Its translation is CATSAVGTGVGEQFF.